This passage covers 11 T cell receptor beta chains from one sample sequenced in a study of shared clonotypes between healthy human individuals (dated by TCRdb to the early 2020s). Library preparation employed the immunoSEQ multiplex PCR assay. Entries here come from immuneACCESS through TCRdb and include only in-frame sequences with V and J called. Some clones fail to appear in such tables; in the studies checked, an unresolved V gene covers under half of the shortfall, and the cause of the remainder is unknown. The sample table shows around 2.5 million clones, and 80% to 95% are seen once. More than 0.35% of the sample is in the top ten clones. Material: naive CD4+ T cells from PBMCs. According to the study, the label for this sample's cell subset or site signals: CD45RA+ positively selected. The receptors originated from a man aged 18 to 29 in good health. Some clones in this sample may be carry-over from other donors' samples.

V usage is TRBV10-1 and J usage is TRBJ2-2, with D possibly being TRBD1 (6 bases). V lost 6 bases and J 1 base, leaving 9 bases between the germline ends. Looked up from germline, CDR1 is WNHNN and CDR2 is SYGVQD (reference sequence). The CDR3 is 14 residues long. The CDR3 DNA reads TGCGCCAGCAGACCGGGACAGAACACCGGGGAGCTGTTTTTT. Its protein product is CASRPGQNTGELFF.

This sequence joins TRBV18 and TRBJ2-7; D is tentatively TRBD1 or TRBD2 (5 bases each). Germline assignment: CDR1 KGHSH and CDR2 LQKENI. Trimming removed 0 bases from V and 13 bases from J, with 16 bases in between. The CDR3 contains 13 residues. The DNA for the CDR3 is TGTGCCAGCTCACCACCGTCGGGGCAGGATAGTTACTTC. Its translation is CASSPPSGQDSYF.

The chain is built from TRBV21-1 and TRBJ2-7; TRBD2, as called in the table, went unchecked against the DNA. TRBV21-1 is a recognized pseudogene. This CDR3 contains 15 residues. The CDR3 region is CASSKARDGIYEQYF. The DNA for the CDR3 is TGTGCCAGCAGCAAAGCGCGGGACGGGATTTATGAGCAGTACTTC.

As regards this clone: A junction boundary mismatches the germline segment, possibly from a read error. The rearrangement uses TRBV28 and TRBJ2-1, with D possibly being TRBD2 (5 bases). This CDR3 is 13 amino acids long. Looked up from germline, CDR1 is MDHEN and CDR2 is SYDVKM. Written as DNA, the CDR3 is TGTGCCAGCAGTTTACCTAGCTACGATGAGCAGTTCTTC. Translating gives CASSLPSYDEQFF.

The V and J genes are TRBV7-9 and TRBJ2-2, with D hard to call. This CDR3 region has 16 residues. Germline loops: CDR1 SEHNR, CDR2 FQNEAQ (reference sequence). Trimming took 3 bases from V and 0 from J, leaving 11 bases between them. CDR3 nucleotides: TGTGCCAGCAGCTTGCGATCCTCAGCGAACACCGGGGAGCTGTTTTTT. It specifies CASSLRSSANTGELFF.

This chain links TRBV7-9 with TRBJ2-7; 9 bases agree with TRBD1. V was pared by 5 bases and J by 6 bases, with 17 bases of the junction left unmatched. This CDR3 is 17 amino acids long. CDR1 SEHNR and CDR2 FQNEAQ come from the germline V gene (reference sequence). The CDR3 bases are TGTGCCAGCAGCCCCCGGGACGGGACAGGGTTGTTACTCGAGCAGTACTTC. Translating gives CASSPRDGTGLLLEQYF. Full variable domain (remainder filled in from reference TRBV7-9 and TRBJ2-7): DTGVSQNPRHKITKRGQNVTFRCDPISEHNRLYWYRQTLGQGPEFLTYFQNEAQLEKSRLLSDRFSAERPKGSFSTLEIQRTEQGDSAMYLCASSPRDGTGLLLEQYFGPGTRLTVT.

A note on this clone: Other DNA sequences of this sample code for an identical CDR3. In DNA form, the CDR3 reads TGTGCCAGCAGCACGACTAGCGGGAGTTACAATGAGCAGTTCTTC. This encodes CASSTTSGSYNEQFF. The chain carries TRBV5-4 and TRBJ2-1; 12 bases agree with TRBD2. The V gene's germline CDR1 is SGHNT and CDR2 YYREEE (reference sequence). This CDR3 comprises 15 residues. V shed 4 bases, J shed 4 bases, and the junction held 3 bases outside the gene matches.

Comments on this clone: The same CDR3 can be traced to other DNA sequences in this sample. This rearrangement joins TRBV11-3 to TRBJ1-1; D perhaps matches TRBD1 (6 bases). V was clipped by 3 bases and J by 4 bases, with 9 bases between them. Germline values: CDR1 SGHNT, CDR2 YENEEA. The CDR3 extends over 13 amino acids. This CDR3 is CASSFRGGTEAFF. CDR3 coding DNA: TGTGCCAGCAGCTTCCGAGGGGGCACTGAAGCTTTCTTT. Together with reference TRBV11-3 and TRBJ1-1, the CDR3 gives the full variable domain: EAGVVQSPRYKIIEKKQPVAFWCNPISGHNTLYWYLQNLGQGPELLIRYENEEAVDDSQLPKDRFSAERLKGVDSTLKIQPAELGDSAVYLCASSFRGGTEAFFGQGTRLTVV.

The CDR3 is CASSQASSGKTDTQYF. In DNA, the CDR3 is TGCGCCAGCAGCCAAGCTTCCAGCGGGAAAACAGATACGCAGTATTTT. The J gene is TRBJ2-3, the V gene TRBV4-1; 7 bases agree with TRBD2. This CDR3 region has 16 residues. Trimming took 1 base from V and 3 from J; bases not matched to a gene: 7. The germline V gene has CDR1 MGHRA and CDR2 YSYEKL.

V gene TRBV5-1 combines with J gene TRBJ1-2; 7 bases line up with TRBD1. From germline, CDR1 is SGHRS and CDR2 YFSETQ. The length of the CDR3 is 13 residues. V lost 4 bases and J lost 4; bases outside the gene matches: 4. The CDR3 protein is CASSPDRVYGYTF. CDR3 nucleotides: TGCGCCAGCAGCCCCGACAGGGTCTATGGCTACACCTTC.

This chain joins TRBV7-9 and TRBJ2-1; weak D call: TRBD2 (5 bases). The germline V gene has CDR1 SEHNR and CDR2 FQNEAQ (reference sequence). Trimming took off 3 bases at V and 5 bases at J, with 11 bases between the two ends. The CDR3 is 14 residues long. CDR3 loop: CASSFRSGHNEQFF. CDR3 in DNA: TGTGCCAGCAGCTTTAGAAGCGGACACAATGAGCAGTTCTTC.